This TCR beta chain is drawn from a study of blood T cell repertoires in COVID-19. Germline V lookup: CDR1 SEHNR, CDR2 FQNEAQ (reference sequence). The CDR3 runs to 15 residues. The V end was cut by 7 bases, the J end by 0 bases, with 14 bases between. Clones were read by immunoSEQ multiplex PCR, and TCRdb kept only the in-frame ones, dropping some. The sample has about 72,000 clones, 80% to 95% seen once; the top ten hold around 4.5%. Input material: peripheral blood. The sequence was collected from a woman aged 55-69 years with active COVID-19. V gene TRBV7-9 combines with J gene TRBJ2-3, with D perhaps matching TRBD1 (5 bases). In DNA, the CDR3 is TGTGCCAGCACAAGGGGCATAACTAGCACAGATACGCAGTATTTT. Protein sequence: CASTRGITSTDTQYF.